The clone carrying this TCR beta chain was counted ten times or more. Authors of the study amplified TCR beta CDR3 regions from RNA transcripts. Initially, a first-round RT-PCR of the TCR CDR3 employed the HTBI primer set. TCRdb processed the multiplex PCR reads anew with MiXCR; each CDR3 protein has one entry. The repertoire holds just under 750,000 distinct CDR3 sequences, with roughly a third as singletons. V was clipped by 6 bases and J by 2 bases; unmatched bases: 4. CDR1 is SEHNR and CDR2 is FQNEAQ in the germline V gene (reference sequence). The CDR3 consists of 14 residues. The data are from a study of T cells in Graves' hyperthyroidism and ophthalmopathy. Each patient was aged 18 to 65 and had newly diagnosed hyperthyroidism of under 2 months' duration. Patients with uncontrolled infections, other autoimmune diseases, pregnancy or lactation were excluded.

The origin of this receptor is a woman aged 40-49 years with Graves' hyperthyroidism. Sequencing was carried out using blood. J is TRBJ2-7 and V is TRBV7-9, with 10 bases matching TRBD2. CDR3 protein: CASSPTSGTYEQYF. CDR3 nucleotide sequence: TGTGCCAGCAGTCCCACTAGCGGGACCTACGAGCAGTACTTC. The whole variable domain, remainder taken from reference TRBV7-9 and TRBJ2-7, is DTGVSQNPRHKITKRGQNVTFRCDPISEHNRLYWYRQTLGQGPEFLTYFQNEAQLEKSRLLSDRFSAERPKGSFSTLEIQRTEQGDSAMYLCASSPTSGTYEQYFGPGTRLTVT.